This entry lists 18 T cell receptor beta chains sequenced from one sample in a study of tumor-infiltrating lymphocytes in localized non-small cell lung cancer. Measured with immunoSEQ multiplex PCR; TCRdb has only the in-frame clones, and not every one. The data contain 5,800 or so clones, around 65% of them singletons. Sequencing used uninvolved lung tissue not adjacent to the tumor. Every receptor here comes from a human donor with non-small cell lung cancer.

This clone showed up just once. The chain combines TRBV28 with TRBJ2-3; D is unclear. Germline V gives CDR1 MDHEN, CDR2 SYDVKM. CDR3 length: 16 amino acids. V dropped 5 bases and J dropped 5 bases, with 20 bases sitting between them. DNA of the CDR3: TGTGCCAGCAGTCCTCAGGCAGGTCGAGTTCGAGATACGCAGTATTTT. Residues: CASSPQAGRVRDTQYF.

The gene calls are TRBV9 and TRBJ1-1; D remains unclear. Germline CDR1 and CDR2: SGDLS and YYNGEE. V shed 3 bases and J shed 1 base, with 4 bases lying between them. This CDR3 has 12 residues. The CDR3 is CASSEANTEAFF. The CDR3 DNA is TGTGCCAGCAGCGAGGCGAACACTGAAGCTTTCTTT. The whole variable domain, filled in from reference TRBV9 and TRBJ1-1, reads DSGVTQTPKHLITATGQRVTLRCSPRSGDLSVYWYQQSLDQGLQFLIQYYNGEERAKGNILERFSAQQFPDLHSELNLSSLELGDSALYFCASSEANTEAFFGQGTRLTVV.

This rearrangement joins TRBV2 to TRBJ2-5; TRBD1 matches 7 bases. This CDR3 is built from 13 residues. Looked up from germline, CDR1 is SNHLY and CDR2 is FYNNEI. The V and J ends lost 10 bases and 5 bases, in that order; junction bases with no gene match: 10. CDR3 sequence: CATRQGFGETQYF. As DNA, the CDR3 is TGTGCCACCCGACAGGGTTTTGGGGAGACCCAGTACTTC.

The V gene is TRBV7-9, the J gene TRBJ1-4; possible D gene TRBD1, 5 bases. The V and J ends lost 1 base and 7 bases respectively, with 16 bases between them. CDR1 and CDR2 from the germline V gene are SEHNR and FQNEAQ (reference sequence). The CDR3 covers 16 residues. The CDR3 loop is CASSLGSGGGGEKLFF. In nucleotides, the CDR3 is TGTGCCAGCAGCTTAGGTAGCGGGGGAGGAGGTGAAAAACTGTTTTTT.

The J gene is TRBJ2-7, the V gene TRBV19; TRBD2 agrees at 8 bases. The CDR3 consists of 14 residues. Germline V gene sequence: CDR1 LNHDA, CDR2 SQIVND (reference sequence). With 3 bases clipped from V and 6 bases from J, the junction kept 7 bases outside the gene matches. CDR3 region: CASSIRTSIREQYF. DNA of the CDR3: TGTGCCAGTAGTATTCGGACTAGCATTCGCGAGCAGTACTTC.

The rearrangement joins TRBV7-2 to TRBJ2-1, with 8 bases that match TRBD1. The CDR3 sequence is 13 residues long. V lost 5 bases and J lost 8; bases outside the gene matches: 5. Germline loops: CDR1 SGHTA, CDR2 FQGNSA. In DNA, the CDR3 is TGTGCCAGCAGCCCAGGGGGCGGGTATGAGCAGTTCTTC. It encodes CASSPGGGYEQFF.

The chain carries TRBV4-3 and TRBJ2-5; D might be TRBD2 (6 bases). The CDR3 is 14 residues long. The V and J ends lost 4 bases and 2 bases respectively, with 11 bases between them. CDR1 and CDR2 (germline): LGHNA, YSLEER. The CDR3 region has the DNA TGCGCCAGCAGCCTCCAAAGCGGGCAAGAGACCCAGTACTTC. Protein product: CASSLQSGQETQYF.

The chain has TRBV4-2 and TRBJ1-3; D may be TRBD1 (5 bases). This CDR3 is 16 amino acids long. Germline-derived CDR1 and CDR2 are LGHNA and YNFKEQ. V was clipped by 4 bases and J by 0 bases, with 13 bases between them. DNA of the CDR3: TGTGCCAGCAGCCCCCGACAGACCTTCTCTGGAAACACCATATATTTT. As protein: CASSPRQTFSGNTIYF.

This clone was counted between two and nine times. The genes are TRBV28 and TRBJ1-4; 8 positions match TRBD1. Germline V gene lookup returns CDR1 MDHEN and CDR2 SYDVKM. Germline trimming cut 5 bases from V and 7 bases from J; bases unmatched to any gene: 12. This CDR3 contains 16 residues. DNA of the CDR3: TGTGCCAGCAGTAAAGGTACAGGGGGGTTAGGTGAAAAACTGTTTTTT. Translation gives CASSKGTGGLGEKLFF.

The V gene is TRBV30, the J gene TRBJ2-1; 8 positions agree with TRBD1. Germline V CDR1 and CDR2: GTSNPN, SVGIG (reference sequence). Trimming took 2 bases from V and 5 from J; bases not matched to a gene: 8. The CDR3 contains 15 residues. The chain's CDR3 is CAWSLPGQANNEQFF. DNA of the CDR3: TGTGCCTGGAGTCTACCGGGACAGGCAAACAATGAGCAGTTCTTC.

The rearrangement joins TRBV7-9 to TRBJ2-1, with 11 bases matching TRBD2. Unmatched junction bases numbered 18, after V lost 5 bases and J lost 15 bases. This CDR3 region has 16 residues. Germline CDR1 SEHNR, CDR2 FQNEAQ (reference sequence). The CDR3 sequence: CASSPLAGGTAPSRFF. The CDR3 bases are TGTGCCAGCAGCCCTTTAGCGGGAGGGACTGCTCCTAGTAGGTTCTTC.

The chain is built from TRBV28 and TRBJ2-7, with D perhaps matching TRBD1 (6 bases). The germline V and J ends were trimmed by 1 base and 0 bases, with 19 bases remaining between them. CDR3 length: 18 amino acids. Germline assignment: CDR1 MDHEN and CDR2 SYDVKM. The CDR3 nucleotides read TGTGCCAGCAGTTTATTGCATCTACAGGGAACGGGCTCCTACGAGCAGTACTTC. Its protein product is CASSLLHLQGTGSYEQYF.

The chain uses TRBV5-4 and TRBJ2-7; 11 bases fit TRBD2. CDR3 length equals 16 residues. J was trimmed by 5 bases and V by 0 bases; bases with no gene match: 7. Per germline, CDR1 SGHNT and CDR2 YYREEE (reference sequence). CDR3 nucleotides: TGTGCCAGCAGCTTGGTAGCGGGAGGGGCTTCCCACGAGCAGTACTTC. This gives the protein CASSLVAGGASHEQYF.

This clone was detected only a few times. V gene TRBV28 combines with J gene TRBJ1-1; 8 bases align to TRBD1. The CDR3 has 13 amino acids. Unmatched junction bases numbered 2, after V lost 4 bases and J lost 4 bases. The germline CDR1 and CDR2 sequences are MDHEN and SYDVKM. The CDR3 spells CASSSGQATEAFF. CDR3 in DNA: TGTGCCAGCAGTTCGGGACAGGCCACTGAAGCTTTCTTT.

The chain's CDR3 is CASSESNMNEKLFF. CDR3 DNA sequence: TGTGCCAGCAGTGAGAGTAATATGAATGAAAAACTGTTTTTT. The chain employs TRBV2 and TRBJ1-4, with no clear D. The germline gives CDR1 SNHLY, CDR2 FYNNEI. The V and J ends lost 3 bases and 5 bases respectively, with 10 bases between them. The CDR3 extends over 14 amino acids.

Turning to this clone: At one end the junction does not follow the germline gene, possibly because of a read error. The chain has TRBV7-2 and TRBJ2-3, with 8 bases matching TRBD1. The length of the CDR3 is 11 residues. Germline V CDR1 and CDR2: SGHTA, FQGNSA. CDR3 bases: TGTGCCAGCAGCGCCCGGGACAGGCGGGATTTT. Protein sequence: CASSARDRRDF.

The V gene is TRBV30, the J gene TRBJ1-5, with unresolved D. Trimming stripped 2 bases from V and 7 bases from J, with 15 bases between. The germline V gene encodes CDR1 GTSNPN and CDR2 SVGIG (reference sequence). The CDR3 has 14 amino acids. In DNA form, the CDR3 reads TGTGCCTGGAGTACCCGTGGGGTCATCCAGCCCCAGCATTTT. It translates to CAWSTRGVIQPQHF.

This chain joins TRBV11-1 and TRBJ2-1; 8 bases line up with TRBD2. Germline loops: CDR1 SGHAT, CDR2 FQDESV (reference sequence). The V and J ends lost 6 bases and 5 bases, in that order; junction bases with no gene match: 6. The CDR3 runs to 14 residues. The CDR3, as DNA: TGTGCCAGCAGGACCGGGACTAGAGACAATGAGCAGTTCTTC. Translated, it gives CASRTGTRDNEQFF.